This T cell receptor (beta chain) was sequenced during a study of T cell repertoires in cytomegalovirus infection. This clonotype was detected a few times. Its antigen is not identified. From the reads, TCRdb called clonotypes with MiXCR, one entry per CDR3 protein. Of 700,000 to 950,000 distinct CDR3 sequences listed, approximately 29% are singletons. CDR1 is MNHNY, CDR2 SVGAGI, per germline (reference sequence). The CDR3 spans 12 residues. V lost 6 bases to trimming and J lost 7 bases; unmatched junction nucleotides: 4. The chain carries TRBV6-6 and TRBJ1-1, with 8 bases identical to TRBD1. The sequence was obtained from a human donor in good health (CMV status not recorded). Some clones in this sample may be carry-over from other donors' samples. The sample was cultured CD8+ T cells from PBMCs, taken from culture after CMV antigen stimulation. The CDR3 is CASSRTGFEAFF. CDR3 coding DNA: TGTGCCAGCAGCCGGACAGGGTTTGAAGCTTTCTTT.